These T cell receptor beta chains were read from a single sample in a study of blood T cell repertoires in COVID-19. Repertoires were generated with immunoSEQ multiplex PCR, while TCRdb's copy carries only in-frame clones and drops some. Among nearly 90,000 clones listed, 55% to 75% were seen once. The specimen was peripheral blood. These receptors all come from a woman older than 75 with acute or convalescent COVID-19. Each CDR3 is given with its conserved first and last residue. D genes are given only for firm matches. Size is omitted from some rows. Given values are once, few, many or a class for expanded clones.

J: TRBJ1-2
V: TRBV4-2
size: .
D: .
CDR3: CASSQASGKYGYTF
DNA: TGTGCCAGCAGCCAAGCTTCGGGAAAGTATGGCTACACCTTC

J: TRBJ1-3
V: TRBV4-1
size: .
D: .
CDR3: CASSQDPTASGNTIYF
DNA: TGCGCCAGCAGCCAAGATCCGACAGCCTCTGGAAACACCATATATTTT

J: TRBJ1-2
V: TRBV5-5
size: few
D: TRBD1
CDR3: CASRQTGGHGYTF
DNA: TGTGCCAGCAGGCAGACAGGGGGACATGGCTACACCTTC

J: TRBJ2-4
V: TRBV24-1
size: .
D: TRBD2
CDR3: CATNLAAKRAWGQYF
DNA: TGTGCCACCAATCTAGCGGCGAAACGAGCTTGGGGTCAGTACTTC

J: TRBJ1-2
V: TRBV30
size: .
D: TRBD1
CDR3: CAYDRGLDYGYTF
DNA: TGTGCCTATGACAGGGGGCTTGACTATGGCTACACCTTC

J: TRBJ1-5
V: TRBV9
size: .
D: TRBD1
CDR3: CASSVGGQINQPQHF
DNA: TGTGCCAGCAGCGTAGGGGGACAGATAAATCAGCCCCAGCATTTT

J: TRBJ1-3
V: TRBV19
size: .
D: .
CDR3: CASSIGRREISGNTIYF
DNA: TGTGCCAGTAGTATAGGCCGCCGGGAAATCTCTGGAAACACCATATATTTT

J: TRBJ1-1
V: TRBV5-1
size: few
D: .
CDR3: CASSVFGGNTEAFF
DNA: TGCGCCAGCAGCGTGTTTGGAGGAAACACTGAAGCTTTCTTT

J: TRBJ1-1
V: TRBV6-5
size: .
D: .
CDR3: CASSYSGGEAEAFF
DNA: TGTGCCAGCAGTTACTCGGGTGGTGAGGCTGAAGCTTTCTTT

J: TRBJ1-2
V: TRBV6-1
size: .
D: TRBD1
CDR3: CASSETGVLDYTF
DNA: TGTGCCAGCAGTGAGACAGGGGTACTGGACTACACCTTC

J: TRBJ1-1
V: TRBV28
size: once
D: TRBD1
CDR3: CASRDRNTEAFF
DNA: TGTGCCAGCCGGGACAGGAACACTGAAGCTTTCTTT

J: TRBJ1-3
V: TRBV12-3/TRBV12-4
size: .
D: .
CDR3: CASSLFSGNTIYF
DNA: TGTGCCAGCAGCCTTTTTTCCGGAAACACCATATATTTT

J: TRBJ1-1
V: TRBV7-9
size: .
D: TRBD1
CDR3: CASSPLGSGRQGVFEAFF
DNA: TGTGCCAGCAGCCCATTAGGCTCCGGGAGACAGGGGGTATTCGAAGCTTTCTTT

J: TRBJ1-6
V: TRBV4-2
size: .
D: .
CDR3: CASSQDRDSPLHF
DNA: TGTGCCAGCAGCCAAGATCGGGATTCACCCCTCCACTTT

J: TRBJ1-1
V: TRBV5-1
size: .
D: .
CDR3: CASSLRQGNTEAFF
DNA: TGCGCCAGCAGCTTGCGCCAGGGGAACACTGAAGCTTTCTTT